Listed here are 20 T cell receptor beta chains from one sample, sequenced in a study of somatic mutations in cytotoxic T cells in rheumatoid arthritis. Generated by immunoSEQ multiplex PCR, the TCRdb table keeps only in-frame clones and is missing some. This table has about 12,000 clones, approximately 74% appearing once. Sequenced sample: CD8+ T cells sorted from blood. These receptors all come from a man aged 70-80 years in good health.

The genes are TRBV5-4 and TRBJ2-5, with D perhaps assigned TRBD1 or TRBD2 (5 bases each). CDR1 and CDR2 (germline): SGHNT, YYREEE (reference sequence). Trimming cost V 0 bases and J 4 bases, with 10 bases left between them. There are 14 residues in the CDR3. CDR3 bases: TGTGCCAGCAGCTTGGAGTGGGACCCAGAGACCCAGTACTTC. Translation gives CASSLEWDPETQYF.

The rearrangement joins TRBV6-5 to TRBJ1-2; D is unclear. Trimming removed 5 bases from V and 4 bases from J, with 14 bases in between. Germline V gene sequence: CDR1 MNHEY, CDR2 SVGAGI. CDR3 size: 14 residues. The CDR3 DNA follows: TGTGCCAGCAGTCCTAGTATGGGAGGCTATGGCTACACCTTC. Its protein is CASSPSMGGYGYTF.

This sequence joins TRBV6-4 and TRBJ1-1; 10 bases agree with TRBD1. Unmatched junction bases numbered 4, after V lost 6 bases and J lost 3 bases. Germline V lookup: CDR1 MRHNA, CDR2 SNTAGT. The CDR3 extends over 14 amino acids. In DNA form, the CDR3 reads TGTGCCAGCAGGGGACAGGGGTGGGACACTGAAGCTTTCTTT. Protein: CASRGQGWDTEAFF.

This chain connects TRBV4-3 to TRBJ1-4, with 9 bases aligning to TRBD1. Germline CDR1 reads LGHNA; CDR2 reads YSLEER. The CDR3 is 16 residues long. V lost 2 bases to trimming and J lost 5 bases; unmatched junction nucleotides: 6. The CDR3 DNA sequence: TGCGCCAGCAGCCAAAAAACCGGGACAGGGAATGAAAAACTGTTTTTT. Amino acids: CASSQKTGTGNEKLFF.

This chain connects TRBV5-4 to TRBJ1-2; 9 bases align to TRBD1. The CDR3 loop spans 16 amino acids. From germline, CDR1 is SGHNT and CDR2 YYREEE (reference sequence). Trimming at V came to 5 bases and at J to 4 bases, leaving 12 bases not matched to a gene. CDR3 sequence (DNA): TGTGCCAGCAGGCACTGGACAGGGGAGTCTGGCTATGGCTACACCTTC. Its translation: CASRHWTGESGYGYTF.

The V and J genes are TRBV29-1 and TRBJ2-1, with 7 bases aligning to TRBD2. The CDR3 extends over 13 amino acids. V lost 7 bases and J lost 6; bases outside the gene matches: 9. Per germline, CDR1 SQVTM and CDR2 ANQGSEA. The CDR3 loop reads CSAVEGGTNEQFF. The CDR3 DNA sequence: TGCAGCGCTGTCGAGGGAGGGACCAATGAGCAGTTCTTC.

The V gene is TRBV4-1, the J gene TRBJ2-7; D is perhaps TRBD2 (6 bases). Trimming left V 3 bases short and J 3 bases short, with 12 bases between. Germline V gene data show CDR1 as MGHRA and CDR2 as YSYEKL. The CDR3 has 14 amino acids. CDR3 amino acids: CASSHSSGLYEQYF. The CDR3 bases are TGCGCCAGCAGCCACTCCTCGGGACTCTACGAGCAGTACTTC.

The CDR3, as DNA: TGTGCCAGCAGTTTATCGAGGGCTAGCACAGATACGCAGTATTTT. Its protein is CASSLSRASTDTQYF. The J gene is TRBJ2-3, the V gene TRBV27; a possible D gene is TRBD2 (5 bases). CDR3 length equals 15 residues. Trimming left V 0 bases short and J 0 bases short, with 7 bases between. Germline lookup yields CDR1 MNHEY and CDR2 SMNVEV (reference sequence).

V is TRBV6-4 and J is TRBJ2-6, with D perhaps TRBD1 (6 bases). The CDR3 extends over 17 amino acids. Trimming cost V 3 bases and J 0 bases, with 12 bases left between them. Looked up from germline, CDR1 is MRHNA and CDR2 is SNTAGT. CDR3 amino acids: CASSDDRTDSGANVLTF. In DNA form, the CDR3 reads TGTGCCAGCAGTGATGATCGGACAGACTCTGGGGCCAACGTCCTGACTTTC.

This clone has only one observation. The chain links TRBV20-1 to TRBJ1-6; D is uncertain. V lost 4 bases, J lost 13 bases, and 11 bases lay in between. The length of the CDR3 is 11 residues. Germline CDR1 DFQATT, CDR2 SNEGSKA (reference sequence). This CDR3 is CSAMSVPPLHF. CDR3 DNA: TGCAGTGCTATGTCTGTTCCCCCCCTCCACTTT.

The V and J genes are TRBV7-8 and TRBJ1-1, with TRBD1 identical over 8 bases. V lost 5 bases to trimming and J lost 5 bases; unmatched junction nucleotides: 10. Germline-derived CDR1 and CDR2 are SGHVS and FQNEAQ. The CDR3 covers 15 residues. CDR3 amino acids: CASSQAGGETTEAFF. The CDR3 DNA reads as TGTGCCAGCAGCCAAGCAGGGGGCGAGACGACTGAAGCTTTCTTT.

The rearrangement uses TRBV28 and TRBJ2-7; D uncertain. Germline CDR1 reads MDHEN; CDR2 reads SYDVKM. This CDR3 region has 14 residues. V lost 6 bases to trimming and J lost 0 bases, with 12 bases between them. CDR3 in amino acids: CASRDGSYSYEQYF. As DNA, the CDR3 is TGTGCCAGCAGGGACGGTTCCTACTCCTACGAGCAGTACTTC.

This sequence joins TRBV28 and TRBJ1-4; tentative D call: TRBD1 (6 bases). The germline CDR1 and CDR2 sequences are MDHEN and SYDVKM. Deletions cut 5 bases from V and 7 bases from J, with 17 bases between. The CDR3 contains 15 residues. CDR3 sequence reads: CASSPWGAAGEKLFF. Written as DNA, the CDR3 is TGTGCCAGCAGTCCCTGGGGGGCTGCGGGTGAAAAACTGTTTTTT.

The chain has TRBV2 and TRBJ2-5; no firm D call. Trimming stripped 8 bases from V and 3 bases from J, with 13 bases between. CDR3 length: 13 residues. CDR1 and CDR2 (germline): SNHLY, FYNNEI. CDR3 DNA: TGTGCCAGCGTGAGGCCGGATAAAGAGACCCAGTACTTC. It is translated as CASVRPDKETQYF.

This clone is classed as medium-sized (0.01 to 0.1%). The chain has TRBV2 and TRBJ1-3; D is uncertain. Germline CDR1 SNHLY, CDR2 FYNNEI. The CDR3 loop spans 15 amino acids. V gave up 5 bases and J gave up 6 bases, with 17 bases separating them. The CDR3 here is CASSPPGLSPNTIYF. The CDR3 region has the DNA TGTGCCAGCAGTCCCCCGGGCCTGTCGCCAAACACCATATATTTT.

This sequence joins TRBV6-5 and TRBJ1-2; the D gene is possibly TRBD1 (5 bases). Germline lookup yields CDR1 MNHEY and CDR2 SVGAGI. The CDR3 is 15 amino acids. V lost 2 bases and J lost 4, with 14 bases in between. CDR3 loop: CASSYRGAYGYGYTF. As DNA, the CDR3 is TGTGCCAGCAGTTACAGGGGAGCTTATGGCTATGGCTACACCTTC.

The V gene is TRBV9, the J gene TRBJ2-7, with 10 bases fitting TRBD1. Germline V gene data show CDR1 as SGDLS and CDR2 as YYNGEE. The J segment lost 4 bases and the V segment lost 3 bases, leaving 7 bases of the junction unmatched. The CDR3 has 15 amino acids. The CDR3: CASSARQGAQYEQYF. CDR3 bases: TGTGCCAGCAGCGCACGACAGGGGGCTCAATACGAGCAGTACTTC.

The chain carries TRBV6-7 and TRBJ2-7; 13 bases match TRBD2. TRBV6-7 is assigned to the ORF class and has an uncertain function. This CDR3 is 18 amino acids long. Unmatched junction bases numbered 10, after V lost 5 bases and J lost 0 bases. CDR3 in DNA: TGTGCCAGCAGTCTACCCCCGACTAGCGGGAGGAGCTCCTACGAGCAGTACTTC. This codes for CASSLPPTSGRSSYEQYF.

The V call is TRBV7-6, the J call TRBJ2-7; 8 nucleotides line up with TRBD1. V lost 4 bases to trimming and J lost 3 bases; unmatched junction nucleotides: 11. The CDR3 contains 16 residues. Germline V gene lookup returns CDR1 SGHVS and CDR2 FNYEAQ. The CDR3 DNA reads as TGTGCCAGCAGCTCAAGAGGGACAGGATTGATCTACGAGCAGTACTTC. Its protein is CASSSRGTGLIYEQYF.

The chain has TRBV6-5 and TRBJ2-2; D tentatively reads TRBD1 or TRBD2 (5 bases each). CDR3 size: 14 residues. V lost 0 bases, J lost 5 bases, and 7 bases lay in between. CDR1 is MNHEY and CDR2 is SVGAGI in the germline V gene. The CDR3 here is CASSYSGVTGELFF. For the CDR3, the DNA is TGTGCCAGCAGTTACTCGGGGGTTACCGGGGAGCTGTTTTTT.